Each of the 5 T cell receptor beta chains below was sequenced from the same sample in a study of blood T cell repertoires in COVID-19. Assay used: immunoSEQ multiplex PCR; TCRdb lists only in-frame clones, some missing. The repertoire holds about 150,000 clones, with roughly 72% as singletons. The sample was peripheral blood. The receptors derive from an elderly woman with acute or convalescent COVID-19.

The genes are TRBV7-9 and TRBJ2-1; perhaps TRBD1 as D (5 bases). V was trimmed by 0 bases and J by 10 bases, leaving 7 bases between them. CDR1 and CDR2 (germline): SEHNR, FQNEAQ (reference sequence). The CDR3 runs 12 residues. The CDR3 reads CASSLADTEQFF. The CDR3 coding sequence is TGTGCCAGCAGCTTAGCGGACACCGAGCAGTTCTTC.

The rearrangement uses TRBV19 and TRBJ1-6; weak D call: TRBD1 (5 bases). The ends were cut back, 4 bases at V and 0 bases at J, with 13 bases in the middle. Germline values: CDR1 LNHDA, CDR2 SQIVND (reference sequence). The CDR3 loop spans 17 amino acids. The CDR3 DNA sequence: TGTGCCAGTAGTAAACCACAGGAAAGCTCCTATAATTCACCCCTCCACTTT. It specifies CASSKPQESSYNSPLHF.

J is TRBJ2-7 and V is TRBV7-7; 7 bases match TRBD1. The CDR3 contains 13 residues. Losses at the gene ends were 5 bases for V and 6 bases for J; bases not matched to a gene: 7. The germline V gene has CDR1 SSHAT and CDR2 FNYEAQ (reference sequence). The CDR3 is CASSPTGAGEQYF. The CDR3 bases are TGTGCCAGCAGCCCAACAGGGGCGGGCGAGCAGTACTTC. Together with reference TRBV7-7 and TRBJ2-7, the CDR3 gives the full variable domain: GAGVSQSPRYKVTKRGQDVTLRCDPISSHATLYWYQQALGQGPEFLTYFNYEAQPDKSGLPSDRFSAERPEGSISTLTIQRTEQRDSAMYRCASSPTGAGEQYFGPGTRLTVT.

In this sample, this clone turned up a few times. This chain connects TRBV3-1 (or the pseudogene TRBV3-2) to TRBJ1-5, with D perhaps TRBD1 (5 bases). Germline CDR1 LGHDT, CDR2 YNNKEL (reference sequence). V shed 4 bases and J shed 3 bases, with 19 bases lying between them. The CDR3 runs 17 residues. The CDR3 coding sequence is TGTGCCAGCAGCCCCCACCCCCTCCTACAGGTCAATCAGCCCCAGCATTTT. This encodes CASSPHPLLQVNQPQHF.

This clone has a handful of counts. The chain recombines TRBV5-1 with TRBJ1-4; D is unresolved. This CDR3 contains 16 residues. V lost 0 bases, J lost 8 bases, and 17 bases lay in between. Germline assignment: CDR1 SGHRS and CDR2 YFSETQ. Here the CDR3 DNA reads TGCGCCAGCAGCTTGGGATCTTTTAACGGAGGGGAAAAACTGTTTTTT. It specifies CASSLGSFNGGEKLFF.